Listed here is a single T cell receptor (beta chain). Treatment reported: approximately 18 received Ad26.COV2.S at low or high dose, single or two shots; 5 received placebo; per-sample allocation not given. Sampling took place 63 days after the first vaccine or placebo injection. The sample belongs to a study of Ad26.COV2.S vaccination and SARS-CoV-2 variants. Here immunoSEQ multiplex PCR was the method, and the copy in TCRdb shows in-frame clones only, minus some. In the table there are some 300,000 clones, around four fifths of which are singletons. The V and J ends lost 0 bases and 1 base respectively, with 7 bases between them. Germline V gene lookup returns CDR1 SGHRS and CDR2 YFSETQ. The CDR3 extends over 14 amino acids.

This chain connects TRBV5-1 to TRBJ1-1; no clear D. This specimen was peripheral blood, taken in a trial of Ad26.COV2.S vaccine versus placebo. The TCR sequence derives from a person aged 18-65 years who received the Ad26.COV2.S COVID-19 vaccine or a placebo. The CDR3 loop reads CASSLDRANTEAFF. The CDR3 nucleotides are TGCGCCAGCAGCTTGGATAGGGCGAACACTGAAGCTTTCTTT.